This T cell receptor beta chain was observed in a study of neoadjuvant nivolumab and ipilimumab in lung cancer. Assay: immunoSEQ multiplex PCR; the TCRdb copy retains only in-frame clones and omits some. The sample holds more than 40,000 clones, 85% to 90% seen once. After removal of 2 bases from V and 5 bases from J, the junction contained 9 bases not matched to a gene. The CDR3 sequence is 15 residues long. Germline V gives CDR1 MNHNS, CDR2 SASEGT. Sequencing was performed on blood, taken before neoadjuvant nivolumab, alone or with ipilimumab. This sequence joins TRBV6-1 and TRBJ2-7, with 7 bases aligning to TRBD1. The sequence derives from an adult with non-small cell lung cancer. Some clones in this sample may be carry-over from other donors' samples. The CDR3 DNA reads TGTGCCAGCAGTGAAATCCCAGGGGGTCTCGACGAGCAGTACTTC. Protein product: CASSEIPGGLDEQYF.